The clone carrying this TCR beta chain was counted at least ten times. Antigen unknown. The CDR3 is made up of 15 amino acids. Deletions cut 5 bases from V and 3 bases from J, with 19 bases between. Looked up from germline, CDR1 is DFQATT and CDR2 is SNEGSKA (reference sequence). The data belong to a study of T cells in Graves' hyperthyroidism and ophthalmopathy. The overall study: The initial diagnosis was the point when peripheral blood was collected, ahead of any treatment.

Regarding the study as a whole: Most thyroid-expanded clonotypes above 0.001 were also found in blood.

Any patient presenting with uncontrolled infection, other autoimmune disease, pregnancy or lactation was left out. TCR beta CDR3 regions were amplified from RNA transcripts. HTBI primers drove first-round RT-PCR of the TCR CDR3. TCRdb redid the calling of the multiplex PCR reads with MiXCR, one entry per CDR3 protein. This table holds about half a million distinct CDR3 sequences, about 20% found once. The TCR was taken from a man aged 40-49 years with Graves' ophthalmopathy. The material sequenced was blood. The rearrangement links TRBV20-1 to TRBJ1-2; D remains unclear. In nucleotides, the CDR3 is TGCAGTGCTCCTCGGATGTTTAACGGGGACTATGGCTACACCTTC. This gives the protein CSAPRMFNGDYGYTF.